What follows is one T cell receptor (beta chain) and its context. The data were taken from a study of blood T cell repertoires in COVID-19. For the study at large: Both acute and convalescent COVID-19 samples were obtained from the United States, Italy and Spain. T cells, B-cell-depleted T cells, or PBMCs supplied cDNA or gDNA.

Original processing notes: Estimation of nucleated cell counts relied on the amplification of reference gene primers. Profiling relied on immunoSEQ multiplex PCR, and the TCRdb table lists in-frame clones only, not all of them. V and J calls and clone size follow that table, whereas D and trimming were derived from the DNA. The table includes some 64,000 clones, more than 60% detected once. Losses at the gene ends were 5 bases for V and 3 bases for J; bases not matched to a gene: 18. Germline V gives CDR1 SEHNR, CDR2 FQNEAQ (reference sequence). The CDR3 contains 18 residues. The source of this sequence is a woman aged 80 or over with active or convalescent COVID-19. This chain joins TRBV7-9 and TRBJ1-1; TRBD1 aligns across 7 bases. The sample comprised peripheral blood. The CDR3 protein is CASSHRGHSSISDTEAFF. As DNA, the CDR3 is TGTGCCAGCAGCCACAGGGGACACTCGAGTATAAGTGACACTGAAGCTTTCTTT.